Presented here are 25 T cell receptor beta chains from one specimen sequenced in a study of tumor and adjacent non-tumor tissue in lung cancer. This sample's RNA came from whole unsorted tissue. More than 3 cm separated this lung sample from the edge of the tumor. TCRbeta libraries were built with three rounds of nested PCR, modified from ARM-PCR. TCRdb called the multiplex PCR reads again in MiXCR, with one record for every CDR3 protein. This sample has 90,000 to 100,000 distinct CDR3 sequences, with more than 80% found just once. Sequenced: distant non-tumor lung tissue. The receptor source for this set is a man aged 55-75 years with small cell lung cancer.

Details on this clonotype: At one end the junction does not follow the germline gene, possibly because of a read error. This chain joins TRBV5-4 and TRBJ2-2, with TRBD2 matching 9 bases. Germline CDR1 SGHNT, CDR2 YYREEE (reference sequence). The CDR3 is 16 amino acids. CDR3 nucleotides: TGTGCCAGCAGTTTTGTTAGCGGGAGATCCACCGGGGAGCTGCTTTTT. It encodes CASSFVSGRSTGELLF.

Note on this clonotype: An end of the junction differs from the germline gene, which may be a read error. The CDR3 reads CTSRELVREQFF. The CDR3 DNA reads TGTACCAGCAGAGAATTAGTAAGGGAGCAGTTCTTC. V usage is TRBV6-1 and J usage is TRBJ2-1; D not certain. The germline gives CDR1 MNHNS, CDR2 SASEGT. The CDR3 contains 12 residues.

This clonotype was counted a few times. Mismatch with germline at one junction end may stem from a read error. This chain links TRBV4-2 with TRBJ2-2; tentatively, D is TRBD1 (5 bases). Germline CDR1 is LGHNA and CDR2 is YNFKEQ. The CDR3 extends over 16 amino acids. CDR3 sequence reads: CANSRDLRANTGELFF. In nucleotides, the CDR3 is TGTGCCAACAGCCGAGATCTCAGGGCGAACACAGGGGAGCTGTTTTTT.

With respect to this clonotype: This may come from a read error, since a much larger clone is one base off. The chain couples TRBV6-1 to TRBJ2-5; unclear D gene. V lost 6 bases and J lost 7, with 24 bases in between. The CDR3 runs 16 residues. Germline values: CDR1 MNHNS, CDR2 SASEGT. The CDR3 sequence: CASSRSLPWLGSTQYF. Here the CDR3 DNA reads TGTGCCAGCAGCCGTTCCCTTCCGTGGCTAGGGTCGACCCAGTACTTC.

The genes are TRBV29-1 and TRBJ2-1; TRBD2 agrees at 7 bases. The CDR3 has 15 residues. Germline V lookup: CDR1 SQVTM, CDR2 ANQGSEA. The chain's CDR3 is CRVELAGNRYNEQFF. In DNA form, the CDR3 reads TGCCGTGTTGAATTAGCGGGCAATCGCTACAATGAGCAGTTCTTC.

Comment on this clonotype: This may come from a read error, since a much larger clone is one base off. The chain employs TRBV7-8 and TRBJ2-3; possible D gene TRBD1, 6 bases. Trimming removed 4 bases at V and 4 bases at J, with 15 bases between. This CDR3 is built from 15 residues. CDR1 and CDR2 (germline): SGHVS, FQNEAQ. CDR3 bases: TGTGCCAGCAGCTCGGGACAAAAAATGGCAGATACGCAGTATTTT. Protein product: CASSSGQKMADTQYF.

On this clonotype itself: The junction shows a germline mismatch at one end, possibly a read error. The chain recombines TRBV4-2 with TRBJ2-5, with 8 bases fitting TRBD2. CDR1 is LGHNA, CDR2 YNFKEQ, per germline. CDR3 length: 18 amino acids. CDR3 in amino acids: CVSSQASGSNFGGETQYF. CDR3 DNA sequence: TGTGTCAGCAGTCAAGCCAGCGGGAGTAACTTTGGGGGGGAGACCCAGTACTTC.

This clonotype appeared a single time. The chain combines TRBV6-2 or TRBV6-3 with TRBJ2-1, with D uncertain. The CDR3 has 13 residues. Germline V CDR1 and CDR2: MNHEY, SVGEGT. V lost 10 bases to trimming and J lost 8 bases, with 18 bases between them. CDR3 DNA sequence: TGTGCCATTAGTTACGGGTTCCCGGATGAGCAGTTCTTC. The encoded protein is CAISYGFPDEQFF.

In the case of this clonotype: Possible read error: a much larger clone is one base away. This rearrangement joins TRBV28 to TRBJ2-1, with D possibly matching TRBD1 (6 bases). The CDR3 extends over 15 amino acids. The germline V gene encodes CDR1 MDHEN and CDR2 SYDVKM. CDR3 protein: CASSLGQSSYNGQFF. The CDR3 DNA reads TGTGCCAGCAGTTTAGGACAGTCCTCCTACAATGGGCAGTTCTTC. Based on the CDR3 plus reference TRBV28 and TRBJ2-1, the full variable domain is DVKVTQSSRYLVKRTGEKVFLECVQDMDHENMFWYRQDPGLGLRLIYFSYDVKMKEKGDIPEGYSVSREKKERFSLILESASTNQTSMYLCASSLGQSSYNGQFFGPGTRLTVL.

With regard to this clonotype: The CDR3 does not end in the conserved phenylalanine or tryptophan, so this is likely a read error. This sequence joins TRBV11-2 and TRBJ2-3; possibly TRBD1 for D (6 bases). Germline CDR1 reads SGHAT; CDR2 reads FQNNGV. This CDR3 spans 14 amino acids. Trimming removed 7 bases from V and 1 base from J, with 12 bases in between. The CDR3 DNA reads as TGTGCCAGCAACTGGACAGCAGGCACAGATACGCAGTATTAT. This gives the protein CASNWTAGTDTQYY.

In its sample, this clonotype was seen many times. The chain employs TRBV20-1 and TRBJ2-2, with TRBD1 as a possible D gene (5 bases). The CDR3 loop spans 16 amino acids. CDR1 is DFQATT and CDR2 is SNEGSKA in the germline V gene (reference sequence). The V and J ends lost 0 bases and 0 bases respectively, with 11 bases between them. The CDR3 region is CSAREYRTTNTGELFF. CDR3 nucleotide sequence: TGCAGTGCTAGAGAATACAGGACAACGAACACCGGGGAGCTGTTTTTT.

With regard to this clonotype: A read error may be the cause here, since a much bigger clone is one base away. V usage is TRBV24-1 and J usage is TRBJ2-3; D call uncertain. CDR3 length equals 15 residues. V dropped 4 bases and J dropped 6 bases, with 16 bases sitting between them. Germline assignment: CDR1 KGHDR and CDR2 SFDVKD. In nucleotides, the CDR3 is TGTGCCACCAGTGAGGCCCTCGTGTTTGGCGATACGCAGTATTTT. Translated: CATSEALVFGDTQYF.

A note on this clonotype: One end of the junction is discordant with germline, which a read error may explain. This chain links TRBV12-3 or TRBV12-4 with TRBJ2-1; 9 bases map to TRBD2. The CDR3 is made up of 14 amino acids. CDR3 amino acids: CASSFSGSGNEQSF. The CDR3 DNA reads as TGTGCCAGCAGTTTTAGCGGGAGCGGTAATGAGCAGTCCTTC.

The chain couples TRBV29-1 to TRBJ2-1; D remains ambiguous. The germline gives CDR1 SQVTM, CDR2 ANQGSEA. V was shortened by 7 bases and J by 11 bases, with 12 bases between the two germline ends. The CDR3 runs 10 residues. The CDR3 is CSAADSQQFF. The CDR3 DNA follows: TGCAGCGCTGCAGACTCACAGCAGTTCTTC.

A remark on this clonotype: A junction end diverges from the germline sequence, so it may reflect a read error. This chain joins TRBV5-5 and TRBJ1-4; the D gene is possibly TRBD1 (5 bases). Germline values: CDR1 SGHKS, CDR2 YYEKEE (reference sequence). The CDR3 runs 16 residues. The CDR3 DNA reads as TGTGCCAGCAGCTGGGGCCTCCGGCGGACTAATGAAGAACTGTTTTTT. Translated, it gives CASSWGLRRTNEELFF.

The gene calls are TRBV24-1 and TRBJ2-5; 8 positions match TRBD2. Looked up from germline, CDR1 is KGHDR and CDR2 is SFDVKD. This CDR3 contains 16 residues. The V gene end was trimmed by 3 bases and the J gene end by 8 bases; junction bases not matched to a gene: 13. The CDR3 DNA is TGTGCCACCAGTGATGGGGGACTAGTGGGATTTGAAACCCAGTACTTC. Its translation is CATSDGGLVGFETQYF.

This chain connects TRBV5-1 to TRBJ2-2, with D possibly being TRBD2 (6 bases). CDR3 size: 15 residues. Trimming shortened V by 2 bases and J by 7 bases, and 15 bases separated the two germline ends. CDR1 and CDR2 (germline): SGHRS, YFSETQ. The CDR3 reads CASSLSTAGSGELFF. CDR3 sequence (DNA): TGCGCCAGCAGCTTATCGACAGCCGGGAGCGGGGAGCTGTTTTTT.

Concerning this clonotype: A read error may produce the germline difference seen at one junction end. The gene calls are TRBV11-1 and TRBJ2-1, with TRBD2 matching 7 bases. The CDR3 is made up of 18 amino acids. Germline-derived CDR1 and CDR2 are SGHAT and FQDESV (reference sequence). Written as DNA, the CDR3 is TGTGCCAGCAGCTCAGAATCGAGGACTAGAGGGAGTGGTAATGAACAGCTCTTC. This sequence encodes CASSSESRTRGSGNEQLF.

This clonotype was observed many times. This sequence joins TRBV7-9 and TRBJ1-6; D is possibly TRBD1 (5 bases). The length of the CDR3 is 14 residues. The germline V and J ends were trimmed by 3 bases and 10 bases, with 13 bases remaining between them. CDR1 is SEHNR, CDR2 FQNEAQ, per germline (reference sequence). This CDR3 reads CASSFGAGYSPLHF. CDR3 sequence (DNA): TGTGCCAGCAGCTTTGGCGCAGGGTACTCACCCCTCCACTTT.

This chain joins TRBV19 and TRBJ1-3; D remains ambiguous. This CDR3 region has 15 residues. Trimming stripped 3 bases from V and 0 bases from J, with 9 bases between. Germline V gene lookup returns CDR1 LNHDA and CDR2 SQIVND (reference sequence). CDR3 in DNA: TGTGCCAGTAGTATTGGCGGTACCTCTGGAAACACCATATATTTT. Its translation: CASSIGGTSGNTIYF.

Notes on this clonotype: Because the CDR3's place on the DNA is in doubt, the DNA is left out and the CDR3 is given as listed by TCRdb. CDR3: CASSSSNTGEMFF. The chain is built from TRBV6-6 and TRBJ2-2. From germline, CDR1 is MNHNY and CDR2 SVGAGI (reference sequence). The CDR3 totals 13 residues, both ends included.

This clonotype was detected once. One end of the junction varies from germline; a read error may be responsible. The CDR3 loop reads CASSYSIWGLANHEQFF. The CDR3 DNA reads as TGTGCCAGCAGTTACTCGATCTGGGGACTAGCGAACCATGAGCAGTTCTTT. This chain links TRBV6-5 with TRBJ2-1; 10 bases align to TRBD2. This CDR3 spans 17 amino acids. Germline assignment: CDR1 MNHEY and CDR2 SVGAGI.

This clonotype showed up just once. One end of the junction fails to match germline, which may point to a read error. V is TRBV10-1 and J is TRBJ2-1; 8 nucleotides line up with TRBD2. The germline CDR1 and CDR2 sequences are WNHNN and SYGVQD (reference sequence). The CDR3 is 15 residues long. The CDR3 DNA is TGCGCCAGCTGTGATCGAGCGGGAGCTTACAATGAGCAATTCTTC. Translation: CASCDRAGAYNEQFF.

The chain carries TRBV10-3 and TRBJ2-1; D unclear. The CDR3 length is 15 residues. Germline CDR1 and CDR2: ENHRY and SYGVKD. V was trimmed by 5 bases and J by 3 bases, leaving 14 bases between them. The DNA for the CDR3 is TGTGCCATCAGTAAGGGTATCCCCTACTACAATGAGCAGTTCTTC. It specifies CAISKGIPYYNEQFF.

V and J are TRBV7-9 and TRBJ2-5; no clear D gene. Deletions cut 5 bases from V and 13 bases from J, with 14 bases between. Germline lookup yields CDR1 SEHNR and CDR2 FQNEAQ (reference sequence). The CDR3 is made up of 11 amino acids. CDR3 sequence (DNA): TGTGCCAGCAGCGTCAGTGGTCCCCTGTACTTC. Protein: CASSVSGPLYF. Full variable domain (outside the CDR3, taken from reference TRBV7-9 and TRBJ2-5): DTGVSQNPRHKITKRGQNVTFRCDPISEHNRLYWYRQTLGQGPEFLTYFQNEAQLEKSRLLSDRFSAERPKGSFSTLEIQRTEQGDSAMYLCASSVSGPLYFGPGTRLLVL.